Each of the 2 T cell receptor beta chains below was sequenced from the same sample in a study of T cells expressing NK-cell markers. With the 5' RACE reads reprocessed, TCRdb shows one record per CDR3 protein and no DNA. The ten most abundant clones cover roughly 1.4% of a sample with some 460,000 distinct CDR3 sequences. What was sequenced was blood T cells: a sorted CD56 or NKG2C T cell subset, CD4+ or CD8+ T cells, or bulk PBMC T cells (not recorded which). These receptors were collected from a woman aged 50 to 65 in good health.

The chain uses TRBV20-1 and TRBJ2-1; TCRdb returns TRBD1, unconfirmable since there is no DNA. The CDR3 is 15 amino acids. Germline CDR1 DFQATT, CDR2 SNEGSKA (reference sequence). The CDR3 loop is CSAGAWGTPNNEQFF.

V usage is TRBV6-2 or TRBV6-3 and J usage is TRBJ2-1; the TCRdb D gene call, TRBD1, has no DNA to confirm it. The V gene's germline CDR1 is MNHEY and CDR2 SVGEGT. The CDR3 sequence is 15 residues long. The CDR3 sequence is CASSHRTAEYNEQFF.